This entry lists 11 T cell receptor beta chains sequenced from one sample in a study of identical twins. TCRdb redid the calling of the 5' RACE reads with MiXCR, one entry per CDR3 protein. The sample includes hundreds of thousands of distinct CDR3 sequences, more than 6.5% of them seen just once. These sequences were also reported in another study, on yellow fever vaccine responses in identical twins.

Sequenced input: PBMCs. The origin of the receptors is a woman in her late teens or twenties in good health.

The CDR3 coding sequence is TGTGCCAGCAGTGATCTGAACACTGAAGCTTTCTTT. It codes for CASSDLNTEAFF. The chain recombines TRBV25-1 with TRBJ1-1; D is uncertain. There are 12 residues in the CDR3. Trimming removed 3 bases at V and 0 bases at J, with 2 bases between. Germline CDR1 is MGHDK and CDR2 is SYGVNS.

This clonotype was observed a handful of times. The CDR3 bases are TGTGCCAGCAGCGGGGGGACTTCCGGGTATCAGACCCAGTACTTC. This codes for CASSGGTSGYQTQYF. The rearrangement joins TRBV9 to TRBJ2-5, with D perhaps TRBD2 (6 bases). Trimming cost V 3 bases and J 6 bases, with 18 bases left between them. The CDR3 covers 15 residues. Germline values: CDR1 SGDLS, CDR2 YYNGEE.

The chain is built from TRBV7-9 and TRBJ2-1; 9 bases map to TRBD2. CDR1 and CDR2 from the germline V gene are SEHNR and FQNEAQ (reference sequence). The junction had 6 bases not matched to a gene; V was cut back by 3 bases and J by 6 bases. CDR3 size: 15 residues. The CDR3 DNA reads as TGTGCCAGCAGCTTCGGACTAGCGAATGGCAATGAGCAGTTCTTC. It specifies CASSFGLANGNEQFF.

This clonotype was seen more than once but under ten times. The chain's CDR3 is CASSLESSDPLHF. CDR3 bases: TGCGCCAGCAGCTTGGAAAGTTCGGATCCCCTCCACTTT. The rearrangement links TRBV5-1 to TRBJ1-6; no definite D call. Trimming shortened V by 0 bases and J by 13 bases, and 11 bases separated the two germline ends. Germline assignment: CDR1 SGHRS and CDR2 YFSETQ. The CDR3 is 13 residues long.

This clonotype was picked up a small number of times. The chain couples TRBV10-3 to TRBJ2-2; D is tentatively TRBD1 or TRBD2 (6 bases each). CDR3 length: 16 residues. Germline assignment: CDR1 ENHRY and CDR2 SYGVKD. The V gene lost 3 bases and the J gene lost 6 bases, with 17 bases spanning the gap. The CDR3 nucleotides are TGTGCCATCAGTGAACCGGGGGCGCTTCTTCCCGGGGAGCTGTTTTTT. This encodes CAISEPGALLPGELFF.

This clonotype was counted only a few times. CDR3 nucleotide sequence: TGTGCCAGCAGTGACTTTCAAACCGGGGAGCTGTTTTTT. Translating it yields CASSDFQTGELFF. The rearrangement links TRBV6-4 to TRBJ2-2; D unresolved. Germline CDR1 MRHNA, CDR2 SNTAGT. Between the trimmed V and J ends, which lost 1 base and 5 bases, there was a span of 5 bases. The CDR3 sequence is 13 residues long.

This clonotype has ten or more counts. The V call is TRBV29-1, the J call TRBJ2-7, with 9 bases matching TRBD1. V shed 8 bases, J shed 4 bases, and the junction held 15 bases outside the gene matches. This CDR3 has 15 residues. From germline, CDR1 is SQVTM and CDR2 ANQGSEA. CDR3 DNA sequence: TGCAGCACCAAAAATCCGGGACAGGGAAGTTACGAGCAGTACTTC. It translates to CSTKNPGQGSYEQYF.

The chain combines TRBV20-1 with TRBJ2-4; D gene ambiguous. The CDR3 has 16 amino acids. With 3 bases removed from V and 1 base from J, the gap between germline ends came to 16 bases. The germline CDR1 and CDR2 sequences are DFQATT and SNEGSKA (reference sequence). The CDR3 DNA sequence: TGCAGTGCTAGCCGTATCGGGTCGGCGGCCAAAAACATTCAGTACTTC. It specifies CSASRIGSAAKNIQYF.

This clonotype was recorded at least ten times. This sequence joins TRBV14 and TRBJ2-1; D is uncertain. CDR1 and CDR2 from the germline V gene are SGHDN and FVKESK. The V end was cut by 6 bases, the J end by 3 bases, with 12 bases between. The CDR3 extends over 14 amino acids. CDR3 amino acids: CASRARGYYNEQFF. In nucleotides, the CDR3 is TGTGCCAGCAGAGCCCGAGGCTACTACAATGAGCAGTTCTTC.

Concerning this clonotype: An end of the junction differs from the germline gene, which may be a read error. J is TRBJ2-3 and V is TRBV6-5, with a possible D match to TRBD2 (6 bases). The CDR3 runs 15 residues. CDR1 and CDR2 from the germline V gene are MNHEY and SVGAGI. As DNA, the CDR3 is TGTGCCAGCAGTTACCCGAGCGGGCCCACAGGTACGCAGTATTTT. Translating it yields CASSYPSGPTGTQYF.

The V gene is TRBV5-4, the J gene TRBJ2-7, with 7 positions matching TRBD1. Trimming took 4 bases from V and 7 from J; bases not matched to a gene: 11. The CDR3 runs 14 residues. Germline V gene lookup returns CDR1 SGHNT and CDR2 YYREEE (reference sequence). CDR3 sequence (DNA): TGTGCCAGCAGCCCTGGGACAGAAAAAAGGGAGCAGTACTTC. It specifies CASSPGTEKREQYF. Full variable domain (outside the CDR3, taken from reference TRBV5-4 and TRBJ2-7): ETGVTQSPTHLIKTRGQQVTLRCSSQSGHNTVSWYQQALGQGPQFIFQYYREEENGRGNFPPRFSGLQFPNYSSELNVNALELDDSALYLCASSPGTEKREQYFGPGTRLTVT.